Below, 4 T cell receptor beta chains from the same sample are listed, as sequenced in a study of blood T cell repertoires in COVID-19. Clones were sequenced by immunoSEQ multiplex PCR, and TCRdb holds only the in-frame ones, with some missing. The sample holds under 550,000 clones, roughly 89% seen once. The sample was peripheral blood. Receptor source: a man in his late teens or twenties with COVID-19, enrolled during active disease.

The CDR3 region has the DNA TGTGCCAGCAGCTTGGATAGCGGGAGTGGAGAGACCCAGTACTTC. The encoded protein is CASSLDSGSGETQYF. This sequence joins TRBV5-4 and TRBJ2-5, with TRBD2 matching over 9 bases. The CDR3 covers 15 residues. Germline V CDR1 and CDR2: SGHNT, YYREEE (reference sequence). Trimming cost V 0 bases and J 4 bases; bases outside gene matches: 4.

V is TRBV4-2 and J is TRBJ2-3; possibly TRBD1 for D (7 bases). The CDR3 runs 16 residues. Deletions cut 4 bases from V and 2 bases from J, with 16 bases between. CDR1 is LGHNA, CDR2 YNFKEQ, per germline. The CDR3 spells CASSPGGRGPTDTQYF. CDR3 DNA sequence: TGTGCCAGCAGCCCAGGGGGGCGAGGACCCACAGATACGCAGTATTTT.

The V gene is TRBV5-1, the J gene TRBJ1-1, with 9 bases matching TRBD1. Germline CDR1 is SGHRS and CDR2 is YFSETQ. V was pared by 3 bases and J by 2 bases, with 2 bases of the junction left unmatched. The CDR3 is 14 residues long. This CDR3 reads CASSSDRGNTEAFF. Written as DNA, the CDR3 is TGCGCCAGCAGCTCGGACAGGGGCAACACTGAAGCTTTCTTT. Drawing the rest from reference TRBV5-1 and TRBJ1-1, the complete variable domain is KAGVTQTPRYLIKTRGQQVTLSCSPISGHRSVSWYQQTPGQGLQFLFEYFSETQRNKGNFPGRFSGRQFSNSRSEMNVSTLELGDSALYLCASSSDRGNTEAFFGQGTRLTVV.

The chain has TRBV5-1 and TRBJ1-3; TRBD1 matches 8 bases. The V and J ends lost 3 bases and 2 bases, in that order; junction bases with no gene match: 10. This CDR3 is built from 17 residues. CDR1 and CDR2 from the germline V gene are SGHRS and YFSETQ. DNA of the CDR3: TGCGCCAGCAGCTCCGACCGCGGACAGGGACCTGGAAACACCATATATTTT. Translated, it gives CASSSDRGQGPGNTIYF.